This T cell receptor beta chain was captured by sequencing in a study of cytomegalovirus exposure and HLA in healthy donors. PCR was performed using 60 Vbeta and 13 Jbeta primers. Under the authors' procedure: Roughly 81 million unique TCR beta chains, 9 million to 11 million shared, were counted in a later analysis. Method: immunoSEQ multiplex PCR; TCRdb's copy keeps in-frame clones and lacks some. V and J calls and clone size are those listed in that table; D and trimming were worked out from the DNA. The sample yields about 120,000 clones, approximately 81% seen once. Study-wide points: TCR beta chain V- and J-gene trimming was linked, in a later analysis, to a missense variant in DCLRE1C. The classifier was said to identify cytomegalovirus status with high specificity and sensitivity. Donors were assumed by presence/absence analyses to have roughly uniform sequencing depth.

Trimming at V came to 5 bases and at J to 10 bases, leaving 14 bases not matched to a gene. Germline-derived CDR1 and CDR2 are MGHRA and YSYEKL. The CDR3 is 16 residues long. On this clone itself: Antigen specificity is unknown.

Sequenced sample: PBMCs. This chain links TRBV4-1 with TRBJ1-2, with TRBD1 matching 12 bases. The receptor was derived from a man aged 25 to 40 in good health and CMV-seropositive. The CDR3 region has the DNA TGCGCCAGCAGCGTGGGACAGGGGGCGAAAACCCCATTCTACACCTTC. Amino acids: CASSVGQGAKTPFYTF.